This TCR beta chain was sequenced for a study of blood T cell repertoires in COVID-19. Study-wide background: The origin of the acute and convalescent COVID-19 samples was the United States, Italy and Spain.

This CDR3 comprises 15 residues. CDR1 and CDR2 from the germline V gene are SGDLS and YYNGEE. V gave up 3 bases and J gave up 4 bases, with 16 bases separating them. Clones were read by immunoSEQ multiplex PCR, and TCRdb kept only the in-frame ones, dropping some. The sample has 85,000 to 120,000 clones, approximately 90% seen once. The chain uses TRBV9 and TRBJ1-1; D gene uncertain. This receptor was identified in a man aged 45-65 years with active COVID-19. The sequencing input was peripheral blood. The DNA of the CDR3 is TGTGCCAGCAGCGGAATGACGGTGGCGGGCACTGAAGCTTTCTTT. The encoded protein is CASSGMTVAGTEAFF.